Following are 7 T cell receptor beta chains from one sample sequenced in a study of Ad26.COV2.S vaccination and SARS-CoV-2 variants (dated by TCRdb to the early 2020s). Library construction relied on the immunoSEQ multiplex PCR assay. What TCRdb holds here is the immuneACCESS table cut down to in-frame rearrangements. Part of the clones is not present; checked against another copy, under half of the missing clones reflect an unresolved V gene, and the others are unexplained. In this sample the table shows hundreds of thousands of clones, approximately 92% of which occur a single time. The ten most abundant clones make up roughly 1.7% of the sample. In the paper's terms, the treatment or condition label means: some 19 received Ad26.COV2.S at low or high dose, single or two shots; about five received placebo; per-sample allocation not given. For vaccine and placebo recipients, the sequenced repertoires came from samples collected on day 63 after the first injection.

Sample: peripheral blood, taken in a trial of Ad26.COV2.S vaccine versus placebo. These receptors were taken from a person between 18 and 65 years old who received the Ad26.COV2.S COVID-19 vaccine or a placebo.

The chain has TRBV6-2 or TRBV6-3 and TRBJ2-5; D call uncertain. The CDR3 runs 11 residues. Germline CDR1 reads MNHEY; CDR2 reads SVGEGT. V lost 6 bases, J lost 1 base, and 3 bases lay in between. The CDR3: CASSPQETQYF. The CDR3 nucleotides read TGTGCCAGCAGCCCCCAAGAGACCCAGTACTTC.

The chain uses TRBV7-9 and TRBJ1-1, with no clear D. The V end lost 2 bases, the J end lost 1 base, and 11 bases lay between the germline ends. This CDR3 has 15 amino acids. The germline CDR1 and CDR2 sequences are SEHNR and FQNEAQ (reference sequence). The CDR3 is CASSLSGAGNTEAFF. DNA of the CDR3: TGTGCCAGCAGCTTATCAGGTGCTGGGAACACTGAAGCTTTCTTT.

V gene TRBV2 combines with J gene TRBJ1-1; D uncertain. V gave up 6 bases and J gave up 3 bases, with 11 bases separating them. Germline V gives CDR1 SNHLY, CDR2 FYNNEI. This CDR3 is built from 13 residues. Here the CDR3 DNA reads TGTGCCAGCAGCCTTCCCGGAGACACTGAAGCTTTCTTT. Its translation: CASSLPGDTEAFF.

The chain employs TRBV7-2 and TRBJ1-3, with D possibly matching TRBD1 (5 bases). The V gene's germline CDR1 is SGHTA and CDR2 FQGNSA. Trimming took 1 base from V and 1 from J, leaving 14 bases between them. The CDR3 length is 17 residues. CDR3 amino acids: CASSLDVRGGSGNTIYF. The CDR3, as DNA: TGTGCCAGCAGCTTAGACGTAAGGGGTGGGTCTGGAAACACCATATATTTT.

This clone was seen only once. The chain links TRBV7-8 to TRBJ2-7; 8 bases are shared with TRBD1. This CDR3 is built from 18 residues. Losses at the gene ends were 2 bases for V and 3 bases for J; bases not matched to a gene: 15. CDR1 is SGHVS, CDR2 FQNEAQ, per germline. The DNA of the CDR3 is TGTGCCAGCAGCTTATCCCCCCGGACAGGGAGCAACTACTACGAGCAGTACTTC. This codes for CASSLSPRTGSNYYEQYF.

The chain recombines TRBV4-3 with TRBJ2-3, with a tentative D call TRBD1 (5 bases). The CDR3 sequence is 17 residues long. Per germline, CDR1 LGHNA and CDR2 YSLEER. V lost 0 bases and J 1 base, leaving 14 bases between the germline ends. The CDR3 DNA sequence: TGCGCCAGCAGCCAAGATTTAAGGGGCGCTGGCACAGATACGCAGTATTTT. Translation: CASSQDLRGAGTDTQYF.

This chain uses TRBV14 with TRBJ1-4, with D perhaps matching TRBD1 (5 bases). The CDR3 is made up of 16 amino acids. The V gene lost 4 bases and the J gene lost 5 bases, with 17 bases spanning the gap. Germline loops: CDR1 SGHDN, CDR2 FVKESK. The CDR3 loop is CASSRDRGLGNEKLFF. Here the CDR3 DNA reads TGTGCCAGCAGCCGGGACCGGGGGTTGGGGAATGAAAAACTGTTTTTT.